The table lists the clone carrying this T cell receptor beta chain with a count of one. No antigen is known for it. Each sample's TCRB immunosequencing used 500 to 550 nanograms of biopsy DNA. Some clones are missing from TCRdb's copy, which holds only in-frame ones; the method was immunoSEQ multiplex PCR. The sample yields about 9,200 clones, 70% to 85% seen once. These data originate in a study of T cell repertoires in ileal Crohn's disease. The overall study: Every patient was operated on for stricturing (approximately 60%) or penetrating (approximately 40%) complications. Study-level results: Within the first postoperative year, endoscopy came at median approximately 6.7 months.

The time point: neoterminal ileum biopsy at postoperative endoscopy, about 6 months after surgery. Eligibility required adulthood, ileal or ileocolonic Crohn's disease and indicated ileocolonic resection. V dropped 6 bases and J dropped 9 bases, with 12 bases sitting between them. This CDR3 comprises 12 residues. CDR1 ENHRY and CDR2 SYGVKD come from the germline V gene. The genes are TRBV10-3 and TRBJ2-1; D may be TRBD2 (5 bases). The specimen sequenced was ileal tissue. This receptor was identified in an adult with Crohn's disease. In DNA form, the CDR3 reads TGTGCCATCAGCGGACTGGAGGTTGAGCAGTTCTTC. It specifies CAISGLEVEQFF.